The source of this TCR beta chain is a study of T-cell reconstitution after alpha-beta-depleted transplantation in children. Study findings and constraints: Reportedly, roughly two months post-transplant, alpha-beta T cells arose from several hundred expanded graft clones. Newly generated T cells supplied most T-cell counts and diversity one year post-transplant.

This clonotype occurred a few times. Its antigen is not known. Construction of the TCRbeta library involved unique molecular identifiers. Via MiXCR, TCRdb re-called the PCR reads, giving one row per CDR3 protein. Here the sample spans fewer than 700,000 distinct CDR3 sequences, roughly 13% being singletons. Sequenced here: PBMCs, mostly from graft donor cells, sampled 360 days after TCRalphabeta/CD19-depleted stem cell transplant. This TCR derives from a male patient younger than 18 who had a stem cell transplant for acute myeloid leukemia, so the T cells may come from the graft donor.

The CDR3 is CASSRWDRDNEQFF. DNA of the CDR3: TGTGCCAGCAGCCGCTGGGACCGAGACAATGAGCAGTTCTTC. The chain carries TRBV7-3 and TRBJ2-1, with D perhaps TRBD1 or TRBD2 (5 bases each). The CDR3 totals 14 residues. Per germline, CDR1 SGHTA and CDR2 FQGTGA. Trimming took 5 bases from V and 5 from J, leaving 13 bases between them.